This TCR beta chain was sequenced during a study of blood T cell repertoires in COVID-19. Study as a whole: Acute and convalescent COVID-19 samples came from the United States, Italy and Spain.

The authors' processing: Estimated nucleated cell counts came from reference gene primer amplification. Assay: immunoSEQ multiplex PCR; the TCRdb copy retains only in-frame clones and omits some. V and J calls plus clone size are reproduced from that table; the DNA served to infer D and trimming. The sample includes 120,000 or so clones, 75% to 80% of them seen just once. Trimming removed 5 bases at V and 4 bases at J, with 14 bases between. Per germline, CDR1 MNHEY and CDR2 SMNVEV (reference sequence). This CDR3 contains 14 residues. Material: peripheral blood. This TCR was sampled from a human donor in a cohort sampled during active COVID-19. The chain links TRBV27 to TRBJ1-2; tentative D call: TRBD1 (6 bases). The CDR3 nucleotides read TGTGCCAGCAGTGGGGGTCTAGGGGGCTATGGCTACACCTTC. Protein sequence: CASSGGLGGYGYTF.